The 16 T cell receptor beta chains in this list originate from one sample, sequenced in a study of CD8 T cells in ankylosing spondylitis. TCRdb ran MiXCR on the 5' RACE reads and lists one entry per CDR3 protein. This sample has hundreds of thousands of distinct CDR3 sequences, with about an eighth found just once. Their cognate antigens are unknown. Study conclusions and caveats: Blood from ankylosing spondylitis patients appeared to carry a characteristic roughly 8-variant TCR beta motif.

Input material: blood, either unsorted or a sorted T cell fraction (not recorded which). The receptors originated from a male donor with ankylosing spondylitis.

This clonotype showed up just a few times. V usage is TRBV6-2 or TRBV6-3 and J usage is TRBJ2-1; 11 nucleotides align to TRBD2. CDR3 length: 17 amino acids. With V trimmed by 2 bases and J by 4 bases, 7 bases remained unmatched. The germline V gene encodes CDR1 MNHEY and CDR2 SVGEGT. CDR3 in DNA: TGTGCCAGCAGTTACCGAAGGACTAGCGGGTCTTACAATGAGCAGTTCTTC. This translates into CASSYRRTSGSYNEQFF.

This clonotype was seen a few times. This sequence joins TRBV5-1 and TRBJ2-5, with no clear D. The CDR3 covers 15 residues. In germline, CDR1 is SGHRS, CDR2 YFSETQ. With 4 bases removed from V and 7 bases from J, the gap between germline ends came to 20 bases. CDR3 protein: CASSTTGLDLGTQYF. Written as DNA, the CDR3 is TGCGCCAGCAGCACGACCGGGCTAGACTTAGGGACCCAGTACTTC.

V gene TRBV7-2 combines with J gene TRBJ1-1, with 7 bases lining up with TRBD1. Germline CDR1 is SGHTA and CDR2 is FQGNSA. Germline trimming cut 5 bases from V and 3 bases from J; bases unmatched to any gene: 6. The length of the CDR3 is 14 residues. DNA for the CDR3: TGTGCCAGCAGCGCCCTGACAGGGTACACTGAAGCTTTCTTT. This gives the protein CASSALTGYTEAFF.

The table lists this clonotype with many counts. The chain is built from TRBV7-2 and TRBJ2-3; possibly TRBD2 for D (6 bases). Germline assignment: CDR1 SGHTA and CDR2 FQGNSA. The CDR3 runs 15 residues. The V end lost 3 bases, the J end lost 3 bases, and 13 bases lay between the germline ends. The CDR3 is CASSFSGGRTDTQYF. DNA for the CDR3: TGTGCCAGCAGCTTTAGCGGAGGGAGAACAGATACGCAGTATTTT.

This clonotype was detected only a few times. CDR3 sequence: CASSDSPNTGELFF. Here the CDR3 DNA reads TGTGCCAGCAGTGACTCGCCGAACACCGGGGAGCTGTTTTTT. The chain carries TRBV6-4 and TRBJ2-2; D not resolved. The V end was cut by 0 bases, the J end by 0 bases, with 2 bases between. The CDR3 sequence is 14 residues long. CDR1 is MRHNA and CDR2 is SNTAGT in the germline V gene.

The chain employs TRBV5-1 and TRBJ2-7; D is possibly TRBD1 (7 bases). The germline V gene encodes CDR1 SGHRS and CDR2 YFSETQ. The CDR3 is 15 amino acids. Trimming removed 4 bases at V and 1 base at J, with 15 bases between. CDR3: CASSLVAGQSYEQYF. CDR3 nucleotide sequence: TGCGCCAGCAGCCTGGTGGCGGGACAGTCCTACGAGCAGTACTTC.

This clonotype came up a few times. The chain is built from TRBV20-1 and TRBJ2-2; no clear D gene. Germline V lookup: CDR1 DFQATT, CDR2 SNEGSKA (reference sequence). Trimming took off 0 bases at V and 2 bases at J, with 13 bases between the two ends. The CDR3 consists of 16 residues. Here the CDR3 DNA reads TGCAGTGCTAGAGATATACGAGGCGGAAACACCGGGGAGCTGTTTTTT. Amino acids: CSARDIRGGNTGELFF.

This clonotype appeared many times. The chain links TRBV20-1 to TRBJ1-4, with D maybe TRBD1 (5 bases). The CDR3 extends over 12 amino acids. The germline V and J ends were trimmed by 7 bases and 7 bases, with 13 bases remaining between them. The germline CDR1 and CDR2 sequences are DFQATT and SNEGSKA (reference sequence). CDR3 coding DNA: TGCAGTGGACGAAGGGGAGGTGAAAAACTGTTTTTT. Its protein is CSGRRGGEKLFF.

The chain combines TRBV20-1 with TRBJ2-7, with 12 bases identical to TRBD2. Trimming at V came to 0 bases and at J to 2 bases, leaving 5 bases not matched to a gene. CDR3 length equals 16 residues. Germline V gene lookup returns CDR1 DFQATT and CDR2 SNEGSKA (reference sequence). CDR3 sequence: CSARDRRLAGAYEQYF. CDR3 DNA sequence: TGCAGTGCTAGAGATCGGAGACTAGCGGGGGCCTACGAGCAGTACTTC.

The rearrangement joins TRBV12-3 or TRBV12-4 to TRBJ1-6; tentatively, D is TRBD1 (5 bases). The CDR3 extends over 15 amino acids. Trimming took off 1 base at V and 10 bases at J, with 14 bases between the two ends. The CDR3 here is CASSLEGQGPSPLHF. CDR3 in DNA: TGTGCCAGCAGTTTAGAGGGCCAGGGTCCCTCACCCCTCCACTTT.

V usage is TRBV6-5 and J usage is TRBJ2-7, with D maybe TRBD1 (5 bases). CDR1 and CDR2 (germline): MNHEY, SVGAGI. Trimming took 1 base from V and 6 from J, leaving 16 bases between them. This CDR3 spans 15 amino acids. CDR3 sequence: CASSYFLGDLREQYF. The CDR3 DNA reads TGTGCCAGCAGTTACTTCTTAGGGGATCTGCGCGAGCAGTACTTC.

In this sample, this clonotype turned up a few times. The chain links TRBV4-3 to TRBJ2-5, with TRBD2 matching over 9 bases. J was trimmed by 3 bases and V by 1 base; bases with no gene match: 6. The CDR3 loop spans 16 amino acids. Germline V gives CDR1 LGHNA, CDR2 YSLEER. The CDR3 protein is CASSQGGASGEETQYF. DNA of the CDR3: TGCGCCAGCAGCCAAGGGGGGGCTAGCGGGGAAGAGACCCAGTACTTC.

This clonotype was observed at least ten times. The rearrangement joins TRBV28 to TRBJ2-7; D gene uncertain. This CDR3 has 12 amino acids. Germline lookup yields CDR1 MDHEN and CDR2 SYDVKM. The germline V and J ends were trimmed by 3 bases and 2 bases, with 5 bases remaining between them. The CDR3 region has the DNA TGTGCCAGCAGTTTGGTTGCCTACGAGCAGTACTTC. Translating it yields CASSLVAYEQYF.

J is TRBJ2-1 and V is TRBV7-2; 12 bases are shared with TRBD2. The CDR3 contains 15 residues. Germline V CDR1 and CDR2: SGHTA, FQGNSA. Trimming took 5 bases from V and 12 from J; bases not matched to a gene: 11. The CDR3 nucleotides read TGTGCCAGCAGCCCCCCTAGCGGGGGGGCCGGAAGGCAGTTCTTC. It specifies CASSPPSGGAGRQFF.

The CDR3 here is CASSLTYRDQQFF. In nucleotides, the CDR3 is TGTGCCAGCAGCTTAACCTACAGGGACCAGCAGTTCTTC. The chain is built from TRBV7-3 and TRBJ2-1; TRBD1 is a possible D gene (6 bases). Trimming took off 0 bases at V and 11 bases at J, with 11 bases between the two ends. The CDR3 has 13 residues. Germline assignment: CDR1 SGHTA and CDR2 FQGTGA.

This clonotype came up a few times. CDR3 nucleotide sequence: TGTGCCAGCAGCTTAGGGCTCGATGGGTGGCAGCCCCAGCATTTT. It encodes CASSLGLDGWQPQHF. The chain combines TRBV7-2 with TRBJ1-5, with D hard to call. Germline V CDR1 and CDR2: SGHTA, FQGNSA. This CDR3 has 15 residues. Trimming removed 1 base at V and 7 bases at J, with 14 bases between.